This T cell receptor (beta chain) came from a study of T cell changes during pregnancy in multiple sclerosis. The data were produced by immunoSEQ multiplex PCR, yet TCRdb's version contains in-frame clones alone and is incomplete. The table has some 77,000 clones, about 91% seen once. There are 11 residues in the CDR3. Germline lookup yields CDR1 GTSNPN and CDR2 SVGIG (reference sequence). V trimming: 4 bases; J trimming: 6 bases; junction bases outside the gene matches: 2. The receptor was derived from a female donor with multiple sclerosis, enrolled in a pregnancy study. The rearrangement joins TRBV30 to TRBJ2-7; TRBD1 agrees at 8 bases. Sequenced here: peripheral blood, sampled before pregnancy. CDR3: CAWTGGAEQYF. For the CDR3, the DNA is TGTGCCTGGACAGGGGGCGCCGAGCAGTACTTC.